The text below deals with one TCR beta chain. One end of the junction fails to match germline, which may point to a read error. This sample was included in a study of blood T cell repertoires in COVID-19. Sequencing used immunoSEQ multiplex PCR; TCRdb keeps in-frame clones, though not all of them. In the table there are about 340,000 clones, 70% to 90% of which are singletons. Looked up from germline, CDR1 is SNHLY and CDR2 is FYNNEI. This CDR3 comprises 14 residues. The rearrangement uses TRBV2 and TRBJ1-1; 9 nucleotides match TRBD1. The sequencing sample was made of peripheral blood. The sequence was obtained from a woman aged 55-69 years with COVID-19, enrolled during active disease. The CDR3 bases are TGTGCCGGCAGGAGGGAGACAGGGGGCACTGAAGCTTTCTTT. Translation gives CAGRRETGGTEAFF.